This TCR beta chain was sequenced for a study of CD8 T cells in ankylosing spondylitis. Germline CDR1 is PRHDT and CDR2 is FYEKMQ (reference sequence). V lost 5 bases and J 5 bases, leaving 14 bases between the germline ends. The CDR3 is 14 residues long. General observations from the study: As reported, disease-linked clones showed significant enrichment in matched ankylosing spondylitis synovial fluid. Previous work reported some of these motif variants in the synovial fluid and blood of reactive arthritis. Typical of ankylosing spondylitis blood, it appeared, was a TCR beta motif of eight highly homologous variants.

Quantitative molecular-barcoded 5'-RACE generated the TCR beta libraries. In TCRdb, the 5' RACE reads were re-called with MiXCR into one record per CDR3 protein. This sample carries tens of thousands of distinct CDR3 sequences, under 5.5% of them seen once, and the ten largest clones take 2.2%. In this sample, this clonotype turned up many times. The target antigen is unknown. This clonotype was sampled from a male donor with ankylosing spondylitis or in good health (not recorded which). The genes are TRBV13 and TRBJ2-3; the D gene is possibly TRBD2 (6 bases). Sequenced material: blood, either unsorted or a sorted T cell fraction (not recorded which). The CDR3 DNA sequence: TGTGCCAGCAGCCCTGGACGGCGGGGAGATACGCAGTATTTT. It encodes CASSPGRRGDTQYF.